This TCR beta chain was captured in a study of cytomegalovirus exposure and HLA in healthy donors. Study-wide results and limits: CMV antigen specificity of a few CMV-associated chains was confirmed in vitro.

Note on this clone: The antigen is not known.

TCRdb's copy holds only in-frame clones and misses some; the assay was immunoSEQ multiplex PCR. Among approximately 300,000 clones, 86% were seen once, and the ten largest hold approximately 0.84%. Separate from the 666-subject first cohort, the roughly 120-subject validation cohort was the one that the donors belonged to. The receptor's source is a woman younger than 30 in good health and CMV-seronegative. What was sequenced was PBMCs.

Here the CDR3 reads CASSRHRVRTEAFF. The DNA for the CDR3 is TGCGCCAGCAGCCGACACAGGGTTCGGACTGAAGCTTTCTTT. This rearrangement joins TRBV4-3 to TRBJ1-1; possible D gene TRBD1, 6 bases. Germline CDR1 LGHNA, CDR2 YSLEER. The CDR3 totals 14 residues. Trimming pared 4 bases from V and 5 bases from J, leaving 14 bases between.